The source of this T cell receptor (beta chain) is a study of blood T cell repertoires in COVID-19. Looking at the study overall: From the United States, Italy and Spain came samples of acute and convalescent COVID-19. PBMCs, B-cell-depleted T cells, or T cells were the source of the cDNA or gDNA that made up the material.

The CDR3 covers 13 residues. Looked up from germline, CDR1 is SSHAT and CDR2 is FNYEAQ (reference sequence). The V segment lost 0 bases and the J segment 10 bases; nucleotides outside the gene matches: 3. Original data processing: Amplification of reference gene primers provided the estimated nucleated cell counts. Libraries were prepared by immunoSEQ multiplex PCR; TCRdb keeps only in-frame clonotypes and omits some of them. V and J calls plus clone size are reproduced from that table; the DNA served to infer D and trimming. The data hold under 200,000 clones, with 75% to 95% observed a single time.

Sequenced input: peripheral blood. V and J are TRBV7-7 and TRBJ2-1; 7 bases map to TRBD1. This sequence originates from a man aged 50 or older with acute or convalescent COVID-19. Written as DNA, the CDR3 is TGTGCCAGCAGCTTAGCAGACAGGGACGAGCAGTTCTTC. Translating gives CASSLADRDEQFF. The full variable domain, its missing parts supplied by reference TRBV7-7 and TRBJ2-1, is GAGVSQSPRYKVTKRGQDVTLRCDPISSHATLYWYQQALGQGPEFLTYFNYEAQPDKSGLPSDRFSAERPEGSISTLTIQRTEQRDSAMYRCASSLADRDEQFFGPGTRLTVL.